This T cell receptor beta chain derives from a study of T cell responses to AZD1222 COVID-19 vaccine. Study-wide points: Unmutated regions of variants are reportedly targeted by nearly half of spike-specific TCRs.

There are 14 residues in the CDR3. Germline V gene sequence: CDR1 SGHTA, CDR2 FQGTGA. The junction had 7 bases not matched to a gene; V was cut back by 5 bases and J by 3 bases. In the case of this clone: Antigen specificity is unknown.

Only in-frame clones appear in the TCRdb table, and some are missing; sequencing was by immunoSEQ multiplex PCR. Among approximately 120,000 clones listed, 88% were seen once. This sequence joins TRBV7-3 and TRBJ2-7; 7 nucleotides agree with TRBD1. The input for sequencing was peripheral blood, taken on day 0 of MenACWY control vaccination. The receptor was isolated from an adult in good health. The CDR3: CASSQNRGNYEQYF. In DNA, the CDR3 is TGTGCCAGCAGCCAGAACAGGGGAAACTACGAGCAGTACTTC.